Described below is a single TCR beta chain sequence and its context. Its antigen is currently unknown. One end of the junction does not line up with germline, which may come from a read error. These data originate in a study of CD8 T cells in Susac syndrome. General study results and limits: A relatively small number of individuals underwent TCR sequencing and HLA analysis.

The length of the CDR3 is 14 residues. CDR1 SGDLS and CDR2 YYNGEE come from the germline V gene. Reverse transcription of roughly 0.5 to 1 ug RNA was performed with random hexamers. Across 54 Vbeta and 13 Jbeta, TCR beta CDR3 was amplified with immunoSEQ multiplex PCR. TCRdb reprocessed the immunoSEQ multiplex PCR reads via MiXCR and lists one record per CDR3 protein. The sample holds about 280,000 distinct CDR3 sequences; 70% to 90% are singletons and the top ten take around 0.11%. The receptor comes from a human donor with multiple sclerosis. This rearrangement joins TRBV9 to TRBJ2-7; tentatively, D is TRBD2 (6 bases). The sequencing input was CD8+ T cells from PBMCs. The DNA of the CDR3 is TGTGCCGGCAGCCCTGAGGGAGGTTCTCACGAGCAGTACTTC. This codes for CAGSPEGGSHEQYF.